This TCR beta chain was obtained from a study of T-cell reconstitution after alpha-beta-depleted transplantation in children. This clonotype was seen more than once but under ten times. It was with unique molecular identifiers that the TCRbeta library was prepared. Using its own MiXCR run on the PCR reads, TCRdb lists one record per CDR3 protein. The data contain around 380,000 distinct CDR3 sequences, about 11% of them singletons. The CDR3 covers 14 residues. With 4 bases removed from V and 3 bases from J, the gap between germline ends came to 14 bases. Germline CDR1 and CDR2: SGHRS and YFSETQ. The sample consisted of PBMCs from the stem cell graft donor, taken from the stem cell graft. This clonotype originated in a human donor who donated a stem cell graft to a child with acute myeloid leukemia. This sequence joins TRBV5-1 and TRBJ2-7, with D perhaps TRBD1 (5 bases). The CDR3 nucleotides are TGCGCCAGCAGCGCAGGACGTCAGGGCTACGAGCAGTACTTC. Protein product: CASSAGRQGYEQYF. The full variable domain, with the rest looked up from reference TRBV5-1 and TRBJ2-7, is KAGVTQTPRYLIKTRGQQVTLSCSPISGHRSVSWYQQTPGQGLQFLFEYFSETQRNKGNFPGRFSGRQFSNSRSEMNVSTLELGDSALYLCASSAGRQGYEQYFGPGTRLTVT.